This is a list of T cell receptor beta chains from one sample in a study of blood T cell repertoires in COVID-19. Profiled with immunoSEQ multiplex PCR; TCRdb holds only in-frame clones, not every one. The data show hundreds of thousands of clones, around 87% seen once. Sequenced sample: peripheral blood. These receptors originate from a woman aged 60-75 years with COVID-19, enrolled during active disease. Each CDR3 is given with its conserved first and last residue. A D gene is named only where the DNA matches it firmly. Not every row has a clone size; where given, it reads once, few, many or a size class.

d_call: -
j_call: TRBJ1-3
cdr3_length: 14
v_call: TRBV5-1
clone_size: -
cdr3_aa: CASSLGSSGNTIYF
cdr3_nt: TGCGCCAGCAGCTTGGGGAGCTCTGGAAACACCATATATTTT

d_call: -
j_call: TRBJ2-3
cdr3_length: 16
v_call: TRBV5-4
clone_size: -
cdr3_aa: CASSLSAGAGTDTQYF
cdr3_nt: TGTGCCAGCAGCTTGTCGGCGGGGGCTGGCACAGATACGCAGTATTTT

d_call: TRBD2
j_call: TRBJ2-1
cdr3_length: 13
v_call: TRBV5-1
clone_size: -
cdr3_aa: CASSARGGSEQFF
cdr3_nt: TGCGCCAGCAGCGCGCGGGGGGGCTCTGAGCAGTTCTTC

d_call: TRBD2
j_call: TRBJ2-7
cdr3_length: 16
v_call: TRBV5-4
clone_size: -
cdr3_aa: CASSTGTSGGASEQYF
cdr3_nt: TGTGCCAGCAGCACCGGGACTAGCGGGGGGGCGTCCGAGCAGTACTTC

d_call: -
j_call: TRBJ1-2
cdr3_length: 12
v_call: TRBV6-5
clone_size: -
cdr3_aa: CASRHRVRGYTF
cdr3_nt: TGTGCCAGCAGGCACAGGGTTCGCGGCTACACCTTC

d_call: TRBD1
j_call: TRBJ2-7
cdr3_length: 13
v_call: TRBV5-1
clone_size: -
cdr3_aa: CASGQGASYEQYF
cdr3_nt: TGCGCCAGCGGACAGGGGGCGTCCTACGAGCAGTACTTC

d_call: TRBD2
j_call: TRBJ2-1
cdr3_length: 15
v_call: TRBV11-1
clone_size: -
cdr3_aa: CASSLGLAGSNEQFF
cdr3_nt: TGTGCCAGCAGCTTAGGCCTAGCGGGTTCCAATGAGCAGTTCTTC

d_call: -
j_call: TRBJ2-2
cdr3_length: 12
v_call: TRBV6-5
clone_size: -
cdr3_aa: CASTPAIGELFF
cdr3_nt: TGTGCCAGCACCCCTGCGATTGGGGAGCTGTTTTTT

d_call: -
j_call: TRBJ2-1
cdr3_length: 15
v_call: TRBV5-5
clone_size: -
cdr3_aa: CASSLFKTGGNEQFF
cdr3_nt: TGTGCCAGCAGCTTGTTTAAGACAGGTGGTAATGAGCAGTTCTTC

d_call: TRBD2
j_call: TRBJ2-1
cdr3_length: 18
v_call: TRBV3-1/TRBV3-2
clone_size: once
cdr3_aa: CASSRGTSGVSSYNEQFF
cdr3_nt: TGTGCCAGCAGCCGCGGGACTAGCGGGGTGAGTTCCTACAATGAGCAGTTCTTC

d_call: TRBD1
j_call: TRBJ2-7
cdr3_length: 14
v_call: TRBV5-1
clone_size: -
cdr3_aa: CASSPPDRGRGQYF
cdr3_nt: TGCGCCAGCAGCCCCCCGGACAGGGGGCGCGGGCAGTACTTC

d_call: TRBD1
j_call: TRBJ1-2
cdr3_length: 14
v_call: TRBV5-1
clone_size: -
cdr3_aa: CASSWTGSNYGYTF
cdr3_nt: TGCGCCAGCAGTTGGACAGGGTCTAACTATGGCTACACCTTC

d_call: -
j_call: TRBJ1-5
cdr3_length: 13
v_call: TRBV5-1
clone_size: -
cdr3_aa: CASSLYSNQPQHF
cdr3_nt: TGCGCCAGCAGCTTATATAGCAATCAGCCCCAGCATTTT

d_call: -
j_call: TRBJ1-2
cdr3_length: 14
v_call: TRBV6-5
clone_size: few
cdr3_aa: CASSDSQGPYGYTF
cdr3_nt: TGTGCCAGCAGTGACTCTCAGGGCCCCTATGGCTACACCTTC

d_call: TRBD2
j_call: TRBJ2-1
cdr3_length: 12
v_call: TRBV28
clone_size: -
cdr3_aa: CASSLLGGEQFF
cdr3_nt: TGTGCCAGCAGTTTACTGGGGGGGGAGCAGTTCTTC

d_call: -
j_call: TRBJ1-2
cdr3_length: 15
v_call: TRBV6-5
clone_size: -
cdr3_aa: CASSYTRAPTYGYTF
cdr3_nt: TGTGCCAGCAGTTACACCAGGGCCCCGACCTATGGCTACACCTTC

d_call: TRBD1
j_call: TRBJ2-2
cdr3_length: 14
v_call: TRBV2
clone_size: few
cdr3_aa: CASKRTGFSGELFF
cdr3_nt: TGTGCCAGCAAACGGACAGGGTTCAGCGGGGAGCTGTTTTTT

d_call: -
j_call: TRBJ1-2
cdr3_length: 15
v_call: TRBV19
clone_size: -
cdr3_aa: CASSPLGVRDYGYTF
cdr3_nt: TGTGCCAGTAGTCCGCTAGGGGTCAGGGACTATGGCTACACCTTC

d_call: TRBD2
j_call: TRBJ2-3
cdr3_length: 15
v_call: TRBV7-2
clone_size: -
cdr3_aa: CASSSDSGLTDTQYF
cdr3_nt: TGTGCCAGCAGCTCGGATAGCGGGCTCACAGATACGCAGTATTTT

d_call: -
j_call: TRBJ2-3
cdr3_length: 15
v_call: TRBV7-3
clone_size: few
cdr3_aa: CASSPGFGGTDTQYF
cdr3_nt: TGTGCCAGCAGCCCAGGTTTCGGGGGAACAGATACGCAGTATTTT

d_call: TRBD1
j_call: TRBJ1-4
cdr3_length: 16
v_call: TRBV19
clone_size: -
cdr3_aa: CASSRKAGTANEKLFF
cdr3_nt: TGTGCCAGTAGCCGGAAAGCCGGGACAGCTAATGAAAAACTGTTTTTT

d_call: TRBD1
j_call: TRBJ1-2
cdr3_length: 14
v_call: TRBV5-1
clone_size: -
cdr3_aa: CASSAGQNNYGYTF
cdr3_nt: TGCGCCAGCAGCGCGGGACAGAATAACTATGGCTACACCTTC

d_call: -
j_call: TRBJ2-1
cdr3_length: 15
v_call: TRBV7-7
clone_size: -
cdr3_aa: CASSLVISSYNEQFF
cdr3_nt: TGTGCTAGCAGCTTAGTGATCAGCTCCTACAATGAGCAGTTCTTC

d_call: -
j_call: TRBJ1-5
cdr3_length: 14
v_call: TRBV20-1
clone_size: -
cdr3_aa: CSASRGTSNQPQHF
cdr3_nt: TGCAGTGCTAGTCGGGGAACCAGCAATCAGCCCCAGCATTTT

d_call: -
j_call: TRBJ2-3
cdr3_length: 12
v_call: TRBV6-2/TRBV6-3
clone_size: -
cdr3_aa: CASSSDVDTQYF
cdr3_nt: TGTGCCAGCAGTTCAGATGTAGATACGCAGTATTTT

d_call: TRBD2
j_call: TRBJ2-5
cdr3_length: 18
v_call: TRBV3-1/TRBV3-2
clone_size: -
cdr3_aa: CASSQPGLAGDPQETQYF
cdr3_nt: TGTGCCAGCAGCCAGCCCGGACTAGCGGGGGACCCACAAGAGACCCAGTACTTC